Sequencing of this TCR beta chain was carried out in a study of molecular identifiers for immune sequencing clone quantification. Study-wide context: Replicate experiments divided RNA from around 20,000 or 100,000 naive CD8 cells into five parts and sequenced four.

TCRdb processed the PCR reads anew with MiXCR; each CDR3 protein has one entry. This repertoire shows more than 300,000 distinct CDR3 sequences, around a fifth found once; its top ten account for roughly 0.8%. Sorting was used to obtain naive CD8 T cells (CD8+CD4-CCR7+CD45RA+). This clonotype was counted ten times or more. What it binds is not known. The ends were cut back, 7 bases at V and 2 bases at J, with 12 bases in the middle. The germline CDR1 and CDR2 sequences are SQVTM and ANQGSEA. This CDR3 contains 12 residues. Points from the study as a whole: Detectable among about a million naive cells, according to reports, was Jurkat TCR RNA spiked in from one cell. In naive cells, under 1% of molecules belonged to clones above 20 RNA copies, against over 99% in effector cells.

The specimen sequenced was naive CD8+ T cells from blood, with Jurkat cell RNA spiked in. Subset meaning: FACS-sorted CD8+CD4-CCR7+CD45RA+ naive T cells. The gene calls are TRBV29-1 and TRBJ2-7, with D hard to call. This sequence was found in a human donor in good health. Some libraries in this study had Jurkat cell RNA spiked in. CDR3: CSAIDPAYEQYF. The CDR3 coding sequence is TGCAGCGCCATAGACCCCGCCTACGAGCAGTACTTC.